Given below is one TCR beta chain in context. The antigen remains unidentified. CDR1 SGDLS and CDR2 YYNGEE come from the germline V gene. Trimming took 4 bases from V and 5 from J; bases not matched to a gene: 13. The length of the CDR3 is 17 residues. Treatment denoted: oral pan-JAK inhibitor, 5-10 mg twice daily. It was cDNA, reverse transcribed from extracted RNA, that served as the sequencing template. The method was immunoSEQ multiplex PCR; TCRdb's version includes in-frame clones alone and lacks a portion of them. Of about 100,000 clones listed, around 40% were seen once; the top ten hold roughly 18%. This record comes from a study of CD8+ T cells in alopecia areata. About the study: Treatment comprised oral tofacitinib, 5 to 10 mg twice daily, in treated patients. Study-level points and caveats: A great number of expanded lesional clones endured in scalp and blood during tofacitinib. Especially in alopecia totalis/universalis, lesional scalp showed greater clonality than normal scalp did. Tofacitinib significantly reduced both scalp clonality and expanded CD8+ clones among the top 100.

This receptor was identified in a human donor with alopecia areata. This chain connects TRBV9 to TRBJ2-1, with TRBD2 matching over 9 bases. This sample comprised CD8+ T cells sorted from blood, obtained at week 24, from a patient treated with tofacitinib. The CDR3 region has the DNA TGTGCCAGCAGCACCCCAAGGGGCGGGAGGGTAAACAATGAGCAGTTCTTC. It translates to CASSTPRGGRVNNEQFF.